This T cell receptor beta chain appears in the sequencing data of a study of T cells in Graves' hyperthyroidism and ophthalmopathy. From RNA transcripts, TCR beta CDR3 regions were amplified. First-round RT-PCR targeting the TCR CDR3 was performed with the HTBI primer set. TCRdb ran MiXCR on the multiplex PCR reads and lists one entry per CDR3 protein. Here the sample spans roughly 660,000 distinct CDR3 sequences, about 18% being singletons. This clonotype was counted at least ten times. The antigen remains unidentified. Recently diagnosed hyperthyroidism of less than 2 months' duration affected patients aged 18 to 65. Criteria for exclusion of patients were uncontrolled infection, other autoimmune disease, pregnancy or lactation. More than 8.5 ml of fresh peripheral blood supplied the PBMCs. There are 12 residues in the CDR3. V shed 10 bases, J shed 6 bases, and the junction held 2 bases outside the gene matches.

Study results and limitations: Before onset, ophthalmopathy was predicted by the model a median around 6 months earlier.

The J gene is TRBJ2-3, the V gene TRBV12-3 or TRBV12-4; TRBD2 agrees at 12 bases. The receptor's source is a man between 50 and 59 years old with Graves' hyperthyroidism. Sequenced input: blood. As DNA, the CDR3 is TGTGCCACTAGCGGGAGGGGCGATACGCAGTATTTT. This sequence encodes CATSGRGDTQYF.